The clone carrying this T cell receptor beta chain was detected only a few times. What it recognizes is unknown. The source of the sample is a study of T cell clonotyping in hematopoietic cell transplantation. Points from the study as a whole: Pathologically expanded recipient clonotypes increased progressively from day 30 to day 180 as diversity fell. At the given depth, recipient repertoires were over 95% de novo clonotypes. Graft donor and pretransplant recipient Inverse Simpson Index values predicted broader posttransplant TCR diversity.

Assay used: immunoSEQ multiplex PCR; TCRdb lists only in-frame clones, some missing. The table shows 5,000 or so clones, with about 32% occurring only once. This CDR3 comprises 14 residues. Germline CDR1 reads SGHDT; CDR2 reads YYEEEE. V dropped 4 bases and J dropped 1 base, with 11 bases sitting between them. The sample's time point: recipient sample about 28 days before transplant, after cytoreduction. The clonotype comes from a man between 50 and 59 years old with myelofibrosis. Some clones in this sample may be carry-over from other donors' samples. Material: peripheral blood mononuclear cells, obtained before stem cell transplant. The V call is TRBV5-6, the J call TRBJ1-1, with D unclear. Here the CDR3 reads CASSGPQRNTEAFF. Written as DNA, the CDR3 is TGTGCCAGCAGCGGGCCTCAACGGAACACTGAAGCTTTCTTT.